This passage covers 9 T cell receptor beta chains from one sample sequenced in a study of STAT5B mutations in CD4+ large granular lymphocyte leukemia. TCRdb's copy holds only in-frame clones and misses some; the assay was immunoSEQ multiplex PCR. In the table there are some 1,700 clones, roughly 80% of which are singletons. The sample taken for sequencing was PBMCs. The source of these receptors is a woman in her sixties or seventies with CD4+ T-cell large granular lymphocyte leukemia.

The chain has TRBV6-5 and TRBJ2-5, with D unclear. V was clipped by 5 bases and J by 3 bases, with 10 bases between them. The CDR3 runs to 13 residues. From germline, CDR1 is MNHEY and CDR2 SVGAGI. The DNA for the CDR3 is TGTGCCAGCAGTGCGAATATCAAAGAGACCCAGTACTTC. Translating it yields CASSANIKETQYF.

The chain has TRBV2 and TRBJ2-2, with D uncertain. The V gene lost 1 base and the J gene lost 6 bases, with 6 bases spanning the gap. The CDR3 is 13 residues long. The germline CDR1 and CDR2 sequences are SNHLY and FYNNEI. The CDR3 region is CASSEVPAGELFF. For the CDR3, the DNA is TGTGCCAGCAGTGAAGTCCCGGCCGGGGAGCTGTTTTTT.

The CDR3 loop is CASRREGLRAEAFF. As DNA, the CDR3 is TGTGCCAGCAGGAGGGAAGGGCTTAGGGCTGAAGCTTTCTTT. This rearrangement joins TRBV7-2 to TRBJ1-1; D gene uncertain. This CDR3 spans 14 amino acids. Germline assignment: CDR1 SGHTA and CDR2 FQGNSA. V lost 6 bases to trimming and J lost 6 bases, with 17 bases between them. The full variable domain, rest sourced from reference TRBV7-2 and TRBJ1-1, is GAGVSQSPSNKVTEKGKDVELRCDPISGHTALYWYRQSLGQGLEFLIYFQGNSAPDKSGLPSDRFSAERTGGSVSTLTIQRTQQEDSAVYLCASRREGLRAEAFFGQGTRLTVV.

This clone was seen a single time. The chain couples TRBV2 to TRBJ2-5; D is uncertain. V lost 1 base to trimming and J lost 7 bases, with 13 bases between them. The CDR3 is 14 residues long. In germline, CDR1 is SNHLY, CDR2 FYNNEI. The CDR3 is CASSEDQVGWTQYF. In nucleotides, the CDR3 is TGTGCCAGCAGTGAAGATCAGGTGGGGTGGACCCAGTACTTC.

The J gene is TRBJ2-7, the V gene TRBV6-1, with unresolved D. This CDR3 spans 11 amino acids. Germline V gives CDR1 MNHNS, CDR2 SASEGT. V was shortened by 7 bases and J by 3 bases, with 7 bases between the two germline ends. This CDR3 reads CASIEVYEQYF. In DNA, the CDR3 is TGTGCCAGCATAGAGGTCTACGAGCAGTACTTC.

The chain couples TRBV4-3 to TRBJ1-2, with a tentative D call TRBD1 (6 bases). The CDR3 runs to 18 residues. V lost 0 bases and J 0 bases, leaving 17 bases between the germline ends. Per the germline V gene, CDR1 is LGHNA and CDR2 is YSLEER. The DNA for the CDR3 is TGCGCCAGCAGCCAAGATTGGGGGGCTGGGGGAGCTAACTATGGCTACACCTTC. Translating it yields CASSQDWGAGGANYGYTF.

The rearrangement uses TRBV19 and TRBJ2-1; weak D call: TRBD1 (5 bases). Germline assignment: CDR1 LNHDA and CDR2 SQIVND (reference sequence). Trimming took off 1 base at V and 1 base at J, with 8 bases between the two ends. The CDR3 spans 15 residues. For the CDR3, the DNA is TGTGCCAGTAGTATAGCATCAGGGTCCTACAATGAGCAGTTCTTC. The encoded protein is CASSIASGSYNEQFF.

This clone was detected only a few times. The J gene is TRBJ1-5, the V gene TRBV6-5, with D possibly matching TRBD1 (5 bases). There are 15 residues in the CDR3. CDR1 and CDR2 (germline): MNHEY, SVGAGI. The germline V and J ends were trimmed by 5 bases and 2 bases, with 13 bases remaining between them. CDR3 sequence: CASSPSGGGNQPQHF. The DNA for the CDR3 is TGTGCCAGCAGTCCCTCGGGAGGGGGCAATCAGCCCCAGCATTTT.

The chain carries TRBV2 and TRBJ1-2; 7 positions match TRBD1. This CDR3 comprises 14 residues. CDR1 and CDR2 from the germline V gene are SNHLY and FYNNEI. Trimming took 3 bases from V and 4 from J; bases not matched to a gene: 5. CDR3 DNA: TGTGCCAGCAGTGACCAAACAGGGGCCTATGGCTACACCTTC. Its translation is CASSDQTGAYGYTF.